This T cell receptor (beta chain) was documented in a study of control samples from healthy donors and cancer patients. Assay used: immunoSEQ multiplex PCR; TCRdb lists only in-frame clones, some missing. The sample includes some 130,000 clones, more than 85% of them seen just once. CDR1 and CDR2 (germline): SEHNR, FQNEAQ (reference sequence). The V gene end was trimmed by 7 bases and the J gene end by 1 base; junction bases not matched to a gene: 5. The length of the CDR3 is 14 residues. The material sequenced was PBMCs. The chain joins TRBV7-9 to TRBJ2-3, with 7 nucleotides matching TRBD2. This sequence originates from a man aged 45-65 years with head and neck cancer. CDR3 DNA sequence: TGTGCCAGCACCCCTGGGGGGGGCACAGATACGCAGTATTTT. This gives the protein CASTPGGGTDTQYF.